This T cell receptor beta chain emerged from a study of response to subunit inactivated influenza vaccine (dated by TCRdb to the late 2010s). Background on the whole study: Deep quantitative T cell receptor repertoire profiling was used in the study to track responses to a trivalent subunit inactivated influenza vaccine.

The method was RT-PCR. TCRdb names Illumina HiSeq 2500 as the instrument used. TCRdb itself trimmed the public reads at Q25 with fastp, ran MiXCR and retained productive beta chains. Every CDR3 protein is listed once, alongside the most common genes and DNA of its rows. The sample yields hundreds of thousands of distinct CDR3 sequences; around 10% were counted once. The biggest ten clones account for 8% to 13% of the sample. Points the paper makes about the study in general: According to the authors, only a limited number of new T cells may be recruited by each seasonal influenza vaccination.

As regards this clonotype: Its antigen specificity is not known. No per-base quality is available; no much larger clone lies one base away.

The CDR3 contains 16 residues, cysteine and phenylalanine counted. The kept DNA is CDR3 alone, 48 bases in frame from the first base. Germline trimming: 5 bases from V, 1 base from J; junction bases outside gene matches: 6. The sample was also linked to a second study, of T cells expressing NK-cell markers. The other study reports the following: TCR beta cDNA libraries were made by 5'RACE template switching that added a universal primer site and unique molecular identifiers. In sorted CD3+CD56+NKG2C+, CD3+CD56+NKG2C- and CD3+CD56-NKG2C+ T-cell subsets from about 8 donors, TCR beta-chain repertoires were profiled. Of the eight sequenced donors, seven were found to be HCMV-seropositive and one was found to be HCMV-seronegative. In several experiments an anti-gammadeltaTCR antibody was added to restrict sorting to alphabetaTCR-expressing T cells. In six donors, the dominant CD3+CD56+NKG2C+ clonotypes were among the top 10 CD8+ clonotypes and accounted for about 1.0-7.5% of CD8+ T cells. Those dominant clonotypes were again the most abundant among CD3+CD56-NKG2C+ cells in a handful of donors, at roughly 25-65%. It remained unclear whether the expanded NKG2C-expressing T cell clones were specific for HCMV antigens. Randomly selected healthy volunteers, three men and five women, were used as the eight sequenced donors. HCMV-specific IgG was detected in serum with a commercial ELISA kit to determine HCMV serostatus. Peripheral blood mononuclear cells were isolated from blood by Ficoll density gradient centrifugation. Bulk peripheral blood T-cell repertoires were additionally sequenced from unsorted PBMC for roughly six donors. Synthesis of cDNA was primed from the TCR beta constant segment and was followed by two consecutive PCR amplification steps. Illumina HiSeq 2000/2500, MiSeq or NextSeq was used to sequence libraries as 2 x 150 bp reads. MIGEC handled demultiplexing of the reads and grouping by UMI, while MiTCR was used to assemble and quantify clonotypes. Only TCR cDNA sequences supported by at least two reads were kept to exclude erroneous sequences. Downstream repertoire analysis used the tcR package, and clonotypes were matched across fractions by CDR3 nucleotide sequence plus V segment. VDJmatch was used to annotate antigen specificity against VDJdb, with one amino acid substitution in CDR3 permitted.

Sample: PBMCs from blood, taken on the day of vaccination. The clonotype originates from a man between 45 and 60 years old who received an inactivated influenza vaccine. Donor details come from another sample of the same person, matched by shared clones. This chain joins TRBV12-3 or TRBV12-4 to TRBJ2-2, with TRBD1 matching 8 junction bases. The DNA sequence follows: TGTGCCAGCAGTCGCCGGGGACAGGTGAACACCGGGGAGCTGTTTTTT. This translates into CASSRRGQVNTGELFF.